This record looks at one TCR beta chain sequence and its context. Its antigen specificity is not known. No much larger clone is present one base from it, and per-base qualities are unavailable. Each donor gave one peripheral blood draw, averaging approximately 0.11 L, which was collected into heparinised tubes. A BD FACSAria II and a panel including CD45RO, CCR7, CD25, CD127, CD95 and CD27 were used to sort naive, central memory, regulatory and stem cell-like memory CD4+ T cells. A purity above 98% was achieved for all sorted populations. PBMCs were isolated right away by Lymphoprep density gradient centrifugation and were stained directly, without culture. So that batch effects would be minimized, each experiment stained and sorted samples in pairs, pairing one healthy donor with one patient. All of the isolated RNA was reverse transcribed with the High Capacity cDNA Reverse Transcription Kit, so expressed TCRB transcripts were sequenced. Deep immunoSEQ sequencing was applied to naive, central memory and regulatory T cell samples, giving an average of roughly 3.5 million total reads per sample. Sorted cells were lysed in RLT buffer and RNA was extracted with DNase-treated RNeasy Micro or Mini kits, depending on cell number. To prevent cross-contamination, each cell subset was processed individually, whereas patient and healthy donor samples were processed jointly. The immunoSEQ multiplex PCR was used to amplify TCRB sequences from cDNA, generating 87-bp fragments that spanned the CDR3 region. Sequencing of the amplicons was performed on the Illumina HiSeq platform. Regarding the original processing steps: PCR bias was computationally corrected using synthetic template baselines, reads within Hamming distance 2 were collapsed, and singletons that could not be merged were discarded. Reads were aligned to IMGT to assign V, D and J genes, CDR3 length, and insertions or deletions at six rearrangement sites. Within each subset, clonotype counts were normalized to sorted cell number, after which true diversity and Gini coefficients were computed with the tcR R package. The overlap coefficient, calculated on TCRB nucleotide sequences, was used to quantify repertoire sharing. As a proxy for the pre-selection repertoire, out-of-frame TCRB sequences from naive cells were analyzed. TCRdb provides this immuneACCESS table in a form limited to in-frame rearrangements. Some clones are lacking; in checked studies, under half of them reflect an unresolved V gene, and why the rest are absent is not known. V and J calls and clone size follow that table, whereas D and trimming were derived from the DNA. The sample contains 400,000 to 550,000 clones, about an eighth of them found a single time. The ten top clones hold 0.045% to 0.06% of the sample.

The source of the sample is a study of beta chain features in type 1 diabetes (dated 2018 in TCRdb). For the study in its entirety: Mean age, gender distribution, total cell number and subset yield did not differ between patients and healthy donors. A total of some 110 million sorted cells were examined across all samples, and a strong correlation was observed between cell number per subset and RNA yield. In the study, TCRB repertoires of sorted circulating CD4+ T cell subsets from recently diagnosed type 1 diabetes patients were compared with those of matched healthy donors. Naive and central memory subsets were obtained from all 30 or so donors, but regulatory and stem cell-like memory subsets were isolated from only 8 patients and roughly eight healthy donors.

There are 12 amino acids in the CDR3, from cysteine to phenylalanine inclusive. Kept here is only the CDR3 DNA, which spans 36 bases and is read in frame from base 1. CDR1 and CDR2 (SQVTM, ANQGSEA) derive from the germline V gene. V sheds 6 bases and J sheds 5 bases, leaving 11 bases between their ends. What the research found in general, with its limitations: Because cDNA was sequenced instead of genomic DNA, activated cells with high expression could be over-represented, although the groups did not differ in activation or CD3 levels. In all four CD4+ subsets, TCRB CDR3 length was moderately but significantly shorter in type 1 diabetes patients. Naive, central memory and regulatory TCRB repertoires appeared to be more alike among patients than among healthy donors. Because the HLA sub-analyses included only small numbers of individuals, any influence of HLA type on TCRB rearrangement was left unresolved. Fewer insertions and more nucleotide deletions at VDJ recombination sites were observed in patients with type 1 diabetes, implying thymic rearrangement abnormalities. PCR may preferentially amplify shorter templates, but because patient and control samples were amplified and corrected together, any resulting skew would affect both groups equally.

The receptor comes from a woman aged 18-29 years in good health. The sample taken for sequencing was naive CD4+ T cells from blood. The cell subset or site label, read with the paper, signifies: true naive CD4+ T cells. The chain joins TRBV29-1 to TRBJ2-1; the D gene is perhaps TRBD2, on 6 matching bases. CDR3 reads: CSVRGGHNEQFF. The DNA sequence is as follows: TGCAGCGTGAGGGGAGGCCACAATGAGCAGTTCTTC.